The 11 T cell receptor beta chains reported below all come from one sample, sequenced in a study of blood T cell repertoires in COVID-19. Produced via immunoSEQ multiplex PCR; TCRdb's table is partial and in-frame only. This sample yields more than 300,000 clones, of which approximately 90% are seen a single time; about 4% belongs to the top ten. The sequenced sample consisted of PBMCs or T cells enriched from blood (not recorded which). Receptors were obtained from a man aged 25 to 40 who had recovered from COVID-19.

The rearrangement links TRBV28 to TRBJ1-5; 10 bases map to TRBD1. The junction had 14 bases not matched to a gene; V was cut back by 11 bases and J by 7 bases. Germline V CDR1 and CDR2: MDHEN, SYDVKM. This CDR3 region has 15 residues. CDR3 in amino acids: CAGGDRGPSWQPQHF. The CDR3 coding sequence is TGTGCCGGGGGGGACAGGGGTCCATCCTGGCAGCCCCAGCATTTT.

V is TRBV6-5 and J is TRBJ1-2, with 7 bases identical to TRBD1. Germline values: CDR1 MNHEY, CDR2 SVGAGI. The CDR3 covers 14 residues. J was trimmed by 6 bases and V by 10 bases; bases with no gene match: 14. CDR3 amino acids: CANARDSSPNGYTF. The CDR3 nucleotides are TGTGCCAATGCCAGGGACAGTTCTCCCAATGGCTACACCTTC.

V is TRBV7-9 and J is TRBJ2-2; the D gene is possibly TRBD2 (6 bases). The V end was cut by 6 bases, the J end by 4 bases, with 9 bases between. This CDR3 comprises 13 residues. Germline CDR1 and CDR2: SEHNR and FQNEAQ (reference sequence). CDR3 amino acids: CASREGFTGELFF. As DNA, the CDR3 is TGTGCCAGCAGGGAGGGTTTCACCGGGGAGCTGTTTTTT.

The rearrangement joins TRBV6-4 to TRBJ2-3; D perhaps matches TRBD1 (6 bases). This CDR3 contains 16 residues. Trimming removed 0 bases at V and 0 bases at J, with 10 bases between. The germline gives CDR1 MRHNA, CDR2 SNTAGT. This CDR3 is CASSDSAGASTDTQYF. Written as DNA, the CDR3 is TGTGCCAGCAGTGACTCAGCAGGGGCCAGCACAGATACGCAGTATTTT.

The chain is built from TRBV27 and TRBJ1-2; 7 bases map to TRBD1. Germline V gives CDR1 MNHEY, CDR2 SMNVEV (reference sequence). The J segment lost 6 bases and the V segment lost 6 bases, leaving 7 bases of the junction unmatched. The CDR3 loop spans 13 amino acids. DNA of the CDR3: TGTGCCAGCAGCCGACAGGGATTAAATGGCTACACCTTC. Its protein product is CASSRQGLNGYTF.

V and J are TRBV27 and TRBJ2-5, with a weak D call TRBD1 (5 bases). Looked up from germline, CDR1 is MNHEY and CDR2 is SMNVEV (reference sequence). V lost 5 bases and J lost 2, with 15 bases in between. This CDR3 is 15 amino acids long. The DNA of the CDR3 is TGTGCCAGCAGTGATACAGGACGGACACAAGAGACCCAGTACTTC. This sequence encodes CASSDTGRTQETQYF.

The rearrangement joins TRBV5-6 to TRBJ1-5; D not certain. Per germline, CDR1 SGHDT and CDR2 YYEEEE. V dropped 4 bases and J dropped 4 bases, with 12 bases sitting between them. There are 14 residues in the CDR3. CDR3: CASSGVRGNQPQHF. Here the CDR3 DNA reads TGTGCCAGCAGCGGGGTACGAGGGAATCAGCCCCAGCATTTT.

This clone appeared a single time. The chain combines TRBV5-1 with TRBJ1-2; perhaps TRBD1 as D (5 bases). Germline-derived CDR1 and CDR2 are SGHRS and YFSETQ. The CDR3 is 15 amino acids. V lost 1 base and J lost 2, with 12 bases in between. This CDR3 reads CASSLSEGRNYGYTF. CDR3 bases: TGCGCCAGCAGCTTGTCGGAGGGACGGAACTATGGCTACACCTTC.

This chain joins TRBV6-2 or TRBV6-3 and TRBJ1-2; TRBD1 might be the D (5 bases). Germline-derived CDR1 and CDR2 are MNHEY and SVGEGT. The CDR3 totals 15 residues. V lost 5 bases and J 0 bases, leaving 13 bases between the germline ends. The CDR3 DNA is TGTGCCAGCAGTGACAGCAGTAGACCTAACTATGGCTACACCTTC. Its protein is CASSDSSRPNYGYTF.

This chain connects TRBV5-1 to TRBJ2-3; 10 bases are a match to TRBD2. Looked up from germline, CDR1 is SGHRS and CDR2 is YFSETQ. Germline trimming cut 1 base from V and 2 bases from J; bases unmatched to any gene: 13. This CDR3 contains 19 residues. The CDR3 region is CASSLLMRASGGYTDTQYF. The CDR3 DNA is TGCGCCAGCAGCTTGCTTATGAGGGCTAGCGGGGGATACACAGATACGCAGTATTTT.

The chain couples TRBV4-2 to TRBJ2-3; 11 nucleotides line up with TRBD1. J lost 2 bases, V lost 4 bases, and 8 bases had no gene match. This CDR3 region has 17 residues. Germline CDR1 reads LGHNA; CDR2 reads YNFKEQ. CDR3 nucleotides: TGTGCCAGCAGCCCCGTCGGACAGGGGGCAAACACAGATACGCAGTATTTT. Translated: CASSPVGQGANTDTQYF.